This entry lists 31 T cell receptor beta chains sequenced from one sample in a study of shared clonotypes between healthy human individuals. Here immunoSEQ multiplex PCR was the method, and the copy in TCRdb shows in-frame clones only, minus some. Here the sample spans 2 million to 2.5 million clones, about 93% being singletons. Naive CD8 cells comprised CD45RO-negative, CCR7-positively selected cells, excluding terminally differentiated effector memory CD45RA+ cells. Sequencing was performed on naive CD8+ T cells from PBMCs. The receptor source for this set is a young man in good health. Some clones in this sample may be carry-over from other donors' samples.

A single count supports this clone. The V call is TRBV27, the J call TRBJ1-4, with 8 positions matching TRBD1. Per the germline V gene, CDR1 is MNHEY and CDR2 is SMNVEV (reference sequence). Unmatched junction bases numbered 4, after V lost 6 bases and J lost 1 base. The CDR3 runs 15 residues. CDR3 nucleotides: TGTGCCAGCAGCTACACAGGGGGAACTAATGAAAAACTGTTTTTT. Its protein product is CASSYTGGTNEKLFF.

The chain combines TRBV7-8 with TRBJ2-1; the D is unclear. Trimming removed 5 bases from V and 0 bases from J, with 8 bases in between. This CDR3 spans 14 amino acids. Germline lookup yields CDR1 SGHVS and CDR2 FQNEAQ. CDR3 amino acids: CASSLIGSYNEQFF. The CDR3 DNA reads as TGTGCCAGCAGCCTGATCGGCTCCTACAATGAGCAGTTCTTC.

The V and J genes are TRBV19 and TRBJ2-3, with TRBD1 matching 8 bases. The germline V gene has CDR1 LNHDA and CDR2 SQIVND (reference sequence). Germline trimming cut 6 bases from V and 3 bases from J; bases unmatched to any gene: 11. CDR3 length: 16 residues. The CDR3 bases are TGTGCCAGTAGAGAAGACAGGGGTTCCGTTACAGATACGCAGTATTTT. It specifies CASREDRGSVTDTQYF. The whole variable domain, remainder taken from reference TRBV19 and TRBJ2-3, is DGGITQSPKYLFRKEGQNVTLSCEQNLNHDAMYWYRQDPGQGLRLIYYSQIVNDFQKGDIAEGYSVSREKKESFPLTVTSAQKNPTAFYLCASREDRGSVTDTQYFGPGTRLTVL.

This CDR3 reads CAWSVWVGNEQYF. Here the CDR3 DNA reads TGTGCCTGGAGTGTATGGGTTGGTAACGAGCAGTACTTC. The chain is built from TRBV30 and TRBJ2-7; D gene uncertain. The germline V gene has CDR1 GTSNPN and CDR2 SVGIG (reference sequence). V was shortened by 0 bases and J by 5 bases, with 11 bases between the two germline ends. This CDR3 is built from 13 residues.

The J gene is TRBJ2-5, the V gene TRBV5-6; 10 bases are shared with TRBD1. The trim removed 0 bases at V and 5 bases at J, leaving 4 bases unmatched. The CDR3 totals 15 residues. The V gene's germline CDR1 is SGHDT and CDR2 YYEEEE. The CDR3 bases are TGTGCCAGCAGCTTGGGGGACAGGGGTGCCGAGACCCAGTACTTC. Encoded protein: CASSLGDRGAETQYF.

This sequence joins TRBV6-1 and TRBJ2-1; D not certain. CDR1 and CDR2 from the germline V gene are MNHNS and SASEGT. CDR3 size: 12 residues. V was pared by 8 bases and J by 2 bases, with 7 bases between. The CDR3 here is CASQMPYNEQFF. The CDR3 nucleotides are TGTGCCAGCCAAATGCCCTACAATGAGCAGTTCTTC.

With respect to this clone: The sample has other DNA sequences that encode this CDR3 too. The chain recombines TRBV18 with TRBJ1-2; a weak D match, TRBD1 (6 bases). V was shortened by 3 bases and J by 5 bases, with 10 bases between the two germline ends. The germline CDR1 and CDR2 sequences are KGHSH and LQKENI. This CDR3 is built from 13 residues. In nucleotides, the CDR3 is TGTGCCAGCTCACCGGGGGGCACGTATGGCTACACCTTC. Its translation: CASSPGGTYGYTF.

Of note for this clone: At the DNA level, this CDR3 is encoded by other sequences in the same sample as well. The V call is TRBV4-3, the J call TRBJ2-7; the D gene is possibly TRBD1 (5 bases). The CDR3 totals 13 residues. Trimming took off 3 bases at V and 4 bases at J, with 10 bases between the two ends. The V gene's germline CDR1 is LGHNA and CDR2 YSLEER. The CDR3 protein is CASSQAGSYEQYF. CDR3 coding DNA: TGCGCCAGCAGCCAGGCAGGGTCGTACGAGCAGTACTTC.

CDR3 sequence: CASSGYRESYEQYF. CDR3 coding DNA: TGTGCCAGCTCAGGGTACAGGGAATCCTACGAGCAGTACTTC. The rearrangement links TRBV18 to TRBJ2-7; D is possibly TRBD1 (6 bases). The length of the CDR3 is 14 residues. Trimming shortened V by 5 bases and J by 1 base, and 12 bases separated the two germline ends. The germline CDR1 and CDR2 sequences are KGHSH and LQKENI.

The rearrangement links TRBV7-9 to TRBJ2-1, with D hard to call. The CDR3 covers 15 residues. Germline CDR1 SEHNR, CDR2 FQNEAQ (reference sequence). Deletions cut 5 bases from V and 5 bases from J, with 16 bases between. The chain's CDR3 is CASSPPAGPNNEQFF. CDR3 DNA: TGTGCCAGCAGCCCGCCGGCTGGGCCTAACAATGAGCAGTTCTTC.

This chain uses TRBV5-1 with TRBJ2-3; D is perhaps TRBD1 (6 bases). The CDR3 extends over 14 amino acids. Germline lookup yields CDR1 SGHRS and CDR2 YFSETQ. The V gene lost 4 bases and the J gene lost 2 bases, with 11 bases spanning the gap. As DNA, the CDR3 is TGCGCCAGCAGCCCCAGGGGCTCCACAGATACGCAGTATTTT. Amino acids: CASSPRGSTDTQYF.

This clone was observed a single time. V is TRBV7-9 and J is TRBJ2-2; possibly TRBD1 for D (5 bases). The germline CDR1 and CDR2 sequences are SEHNR and FQNEAQ (reference sequence). Trimming removed 4 bases from V and 5 bases from J, with 14 bases in between. The CDR3 is 15 amino acids. DNA of the CDR3: TGTGCCAGCAGCTCAGGACAATCCGAGACCGGGGAGCTGTTTTTT. This encodes CASSSGQSETGELFF.

The chain links TRBV5-1 to TRBJ1-1; the D gene is possibly TRBD1 (5 bases). CDR3 length equals 13 residues. Germline V gene sequence: CDR1 SGHRS, CDR2 YFSETQ. The ends were cut back, 4 bases at V and 2 bases at J, with 9 bases in the middle. The CDR3 bases are TGCGCCAGCAGCCCGGACACAAACACTGAAGCTTTCTTT. This encodes CASSPDTNTEAFF.

The chain links TRBV27 to TRBJ2-7, with 8 bases lining up with TRBD1. Germline CDR1 and CDR2: MNHEY and SMNVEV (reference sequence). The V and J ends lost 5 bases and 5 bases, in that order; junction bases with no gene match: 8. This CDR3 spans 14 amino acids. In DNA, the CDR3 is TGTGCCAGCAGTCTCCTGACAGGGGACAACGAGCAGTACTTC. Residues: CASSLLTGDNEQYF.

With respect to this clone: This specimen includes other DNA sequences encoding the same CDR3. V usage is TRBV9 and J usage is TRBJ2-1; tentatively, D is TRBD1 (6 bases). The CDR3 runs to 15 residues. Germline values: CDR1 SGDLS, CDR2 YYNGEE. The germline V and J ends were trimmed by 0 bases and 3 bases, with 10 bases remaining between them. This CDR3 reads CASSVGGRSYNEQFF. The CDR3 DNA reads as TGTGCCAGCAGCGTAGGGGGGCGCAGCTACAATGAGCAGTTCTTC.

The chain links TRBV6-5 to TRBJ1-5; 7 nucleotides agree with TRBD1. Germline values: CDR1 MNHEY, CDR2 SVGAGI. This CDR3 contains 15 residues. Trimming took 6 bases from V and 1 from J; bases not matched to a gene: 6. In nucleotides, the CDR3 is TGTGCCAGCAGAGTCCAGGGGGGGAGCAATCAGCCCCAGCATTTT. Its translation is CASRVQGGSNQPQHF.

J is TRBJ1-2 and V is TRBV7-9, with TRBD1 as a possible D gene (5 bases). Germline CDR1 SEHNR, CDR2 FQNEAQ (reference sequence). The CDR3 runs to 14 residues. The CDR3 sequence is CSGDGLSANYGYTF. Here the CDR3 DNA reads TGTAGCGGGGACGGCCTTAGCGCTAACTATGGCTACACCTTC. The whole variable domain, remainder taken from reference TRBV7-9 and TRBJ1-2, is DTGVSQNPRHKITKRGQNVTFRCDPISEHNRLYWYRQTLGQGPEFLTYFQNEAQLEKSRLLSDRFSAERPKGSFSTLEIQRTEQGDSAMYLCSGDGLSANYGYTFGSGTRLTVV.

In its sample, this clone was seen once. The CDR3 region is CATGTGTGWETQYF. In DNA form, the CDR3 reads TGTGCCACCGGGACAGGGACAGGTTGGGAGACCCAGTACTTC. The rearrangement joins TRBV10-3 to TRBJ2-5; 9 nucleotides line up with TRBD1. The germline V gene has CDR1 ENHRY and CDR2 SYGVKD. V gave up 10 bases and J gave up 5 bases; unmatched junction bases: 11. This CDR3 is built from 14 residues.

The chain uses TRBV11-1 and TRBJ2-7; D is possibly TRBD2 (5 bases). The CDR3 has 13 amino acids. Trimming pared 5 bases from V and 6 bases from J, leaving 14 bases between. CDR1 and CDR2 (germline): SGHAT, FQDESV (reference sequence). The CDR3 region has the DNA TGTGCCAGCAGCCATACTAGTGGGAGCGAGCAGTACTTC. This gives the protein CASSHTSGSEQYF.

This sequence joins TRBV27 and TRBJ2-1, with D perhaps matching TRBD2 (6 bases). Germline V gives CDR1 MNHEY, CDR2 SMNVEV (reference sequence). V was shortened by 4 bases and J by 4 bases, with 23 bases between the two germline ends. The CDR3 is 18 residues long. CDR3 in DNA: TGTGCCAGCAGTTGGGTTCCTAGCGACCAAATCCTATACAATGAGCAGTTCTTC. Encoded protein: CASSWVPSDQILYNEQFF.

V usage is TRBV7-9 and J usage is TRBJ2-2; no reliable D call. Between the trimmed V and J ends, which lost 1 base and 1 base, there was a span of 7 bases. This CDR3 contains 15 residues. Germline assignment: CDR1 SEHNR and CDR2 FQNEAQ (reference sequence). CDR3 protein: CASSLVKGNTGELFF. The CDR3 region has the DNA TGTGCCAGCAGCTTAGTAAAAGGGAACACCGGGGAGCTGTTTTTT.

The chain couples TRBV11-2 to TRBJ2-7; TRBD1 is a possible D gene (5 bases). CDR3 length equals 15 residues. V lost 5 bases to trimming and J lost 1 base, with 15 bases between them. Looked up from germline, CDR1 is SGHAT and CDR2 is FQNNGV. CDR3 sequence: CASSPQGGISYEQYF. The CDR3 bases are TGTGCCAGCAGCCCCCAGGGTGGGATATCCTACGAGCAGTACTTC.

The chain carries TRBV7-2 and TRBJ2-5, with unresolved D. CDR3 length: 14 residues. V was shortened by 4 bases and J by 5 bases, with 14 bases between the two germline ends. Germline assignment: CDR1 SGHTA and CDR2 FQGNSA. CDR3 protein: CASSSRQGRETQYF. CDR3 in DNA: TGTGCCAGCAGCTCCAGACAAGGGCGGGAGACCCAGTACTTC.

V gene TRBV30 combines with J gene TRBJ1-1; D remains unclear. V was cut by 2 bases and J by 5 bases, with 12 bases left in between. Germline V gene lookup returns CDR1 GTSNPN and CDR2 SVGIG (reference sequence). The CDR3 is 13 residues long. The DNA of the CDR3 is TGTGCCTGGAGTCCCACTCCGGGGACTGAAGCTTTCTTT. This gives the protein CAWSPTPGTEAFF.

This clone was seen a handful of times. The chain uses TRBV2 and TRBJ1-1, with D tentatively TRBD1 (6 bases). CDR3 size: 14 residues. V dropped 2 bases and J dropped 4 bases, with 11 bases sitting between them. The V gene's germline CDR1 is SNHLY and CDR2 FYNNEI. The CDR3 sequence: CASSETGQSTEAFF. The DNA of the CDR3 is TGTGCCAGCAGTGAAACAGGGCAGAGCACTGAAGCTTTCTTT. The variable domain in full, completed from reference TRBV2 and TRBJ1-1, reads EPEVTQTPSHQVTQMGQEVILRCVPISNHLYFYWYRQILGQKVEFLVSFYNNEISEKSEIFDDQFSVERPDGSNFTLKIRSTKLEDSAMYFCASSETGQSTEAFFGQGTRLTVV.

In DNA form, the CDR3 reads TGTGCCAGCAGTTCCCGCTCTACTAGCGTCAGTTCCTACAATGAGCAGTTCTTC. Translating it yields CASSSRSTSVSSYNEQFF. The chain combines TRBV28 with TRBJ2-1, with 7 bases lining up with TRBD2. V gave up 4 bases and J gave up 1 base; unmatched junction bases: 13. This CDR3 spans 18 amino acids. Germline V gene lookup returns CDR1 MDHEN and CDR2 SYDVKM.

There are a few counts of this clone. The chain combines TRBV7-9 with TRBJ1-5, with a weak D call TRBD1 (5 bases). The CDR3 extends over 15 amino acids. V was cut by 0 bases and J by 1 base, with 7 bases left in between. Per germline, CDR1 SEHNR and CDR2 FQNEAQ (reference sequence). CDR3 sequence: CASSLAGDSNQPQHF. CDR3 nucleotide sequence: TGTGCCAGCAGCTTAGCGGGGGACAGCAATCAGCCCCAGCATTTT.

This clone appeared a few times. The V call is TRBV28, the J call TRBJ1-3; D may be TRBD1 (5 bases). This CDR3 region has 13 residues. From germline, CDR1 is MDHEN and CDR2 SYDVKM. Trimming took off 8 bases at V and 7 bases at J, with 15 bases between the two ends. The DNA of the CDR3 is TGTGCCAGCGAGATGGGGGGAGGGAACACCATATATTTT. Protein sequence: CASEMGGGNTIYF.

The chain links TRBV10-3 to TRBJ2-2; 7 nucleotides match TRBD1. After removal of 11 bases from V and 2 bases from J, the junction contained 5 bases not matched to a gene. The CDR3 covers 13 residues. The V gene's germline CDR1 is ENHRY and CDR2 SYGVKD. The CDR3 reads CAARQGNTGELFF. The CDR3 DNA reads as TGTGCCGCGAGACAGGGAAACACCGGGGAGCTGTTTTTT.

The chain has TRBV7-9 and TRBJ2-7; D may be TRBD2 (6 bases). Germline assignment: CDR1 SEHNR and CDR2 FQNEAQ (reference sequence). The length of the CDR3 is 16 residues. The ends were cut back, 5 bases at V and 2 bases at J, with 19 bases in the middle. Here the CDR3 DNA reads TGTGCCAGCAGCGACAGCCGTGGGACTGACGCCTACGAGCAGTACTTC. Its translation: CASSDSRGTDAYEQYF.

V is TRBV7-8 and J is TRBJ2-5, with TRBD2 as a possible D gene (5 bases). Trimming removed 5 bases at V and 5 bases at J, with 18 bases between. Germline CDR1 and CDR2: SGHVS and FQNEAQ. This CDR3 has 15 residues. Written as DNA, the CDR3 is TGTGCCAGCAGCCCCCCCCCAGCGGCAGCGGAGACCCAGTACTTC. Protein: CASSPPPAAAETQYF. The full variable domain, its missing parts supplied by reference TRBV7-8 and TRBJ2-5, is GAGVSQSPRYKVAKRGQDVALRCDPISGHVSLFWYQQALGQGPEFLTYFQNEAQLDKSGLPSDRFFAERPEGSVSTLKIQRTQQEDSAVYLCASSPPPAAAETQYFGPGTRLLVL.